This TCR beta chain was found in a study of cytomegalovirus exposure and HLA in healthy donors. Findings of the study overall: When a later analysis compared HLA-associated TCR beta chains with equally common others, the HLA-associated chains turned out to be more clonally expanded and to have lower generation probabilities.

With 60 Vbeta and 13 Jbeta primers, the PCR was carried out. Libraries were prepared by immunoSEQ multiplex PCR; TCRdb keeps only in-frame clonotypes and omits some of them. The data contain about 110,000 clones, 65% to 85% of them singletons. The CDR3 runs to 14 residues. Germline-derived CDR1 and CDR2 are LGHNA and YNFKEQ. Trimming left V 1 base short and J 4 bases short, with 8 bases between. As concerns this clone: The antigen is undetermined.

The origin of this receptor is a male donor in good health and CMV-seronegative. The chain recombines TRBV4-2 with TRBJ2-1; a weak D match, TRBD2 (6 bases). The sample comprised PBMCs. CDR3 in amino acids: CASSQGLEYNEQFF. The CDR3 DNA reads TGTGCCAGCAGCCAAGGACTAGAGTACAATGAGCAGTTCTTC.